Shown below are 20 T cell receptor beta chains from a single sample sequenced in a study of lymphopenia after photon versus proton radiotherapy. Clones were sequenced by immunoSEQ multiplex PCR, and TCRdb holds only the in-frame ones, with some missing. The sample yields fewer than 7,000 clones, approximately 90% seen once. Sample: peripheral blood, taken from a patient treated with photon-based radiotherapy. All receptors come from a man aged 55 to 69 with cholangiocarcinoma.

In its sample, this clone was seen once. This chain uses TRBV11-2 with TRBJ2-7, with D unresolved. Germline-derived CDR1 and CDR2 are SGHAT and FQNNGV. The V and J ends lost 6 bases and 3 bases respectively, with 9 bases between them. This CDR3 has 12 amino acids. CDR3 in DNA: TGTGCCAGCAGTCCCCATTTCTACGAGCAGTACTTC. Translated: CASSPHFYEQYF. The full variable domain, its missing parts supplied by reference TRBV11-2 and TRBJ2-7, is EAGVAQSPRYKIIEKRQSVAFWCNPISGHATLYWYQQILGQGPKLLIQFQNNGVVDDSQLPKDRFSAERLKGVDSTLKIQPAKLEDSAVYLCASSPHFYEQYFGPGTRLTVT.

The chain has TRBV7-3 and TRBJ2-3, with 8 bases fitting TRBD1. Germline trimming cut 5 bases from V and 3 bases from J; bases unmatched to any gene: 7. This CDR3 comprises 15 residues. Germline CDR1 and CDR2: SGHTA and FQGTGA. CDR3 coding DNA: TGTGCCAGCAGCATCTCAGGGGGCAGGACAGATACGCAGTATTTT. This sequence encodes CASSISGGRTDTQYF. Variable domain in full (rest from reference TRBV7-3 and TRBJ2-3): GAGVSQTPSNKVTEKGKYVELRCDPISGHTALYWYRQSLGQGPEFLIYFQGTGAADDSGLPNDRFFAVRPEGSVSTLKIQRTERGDSAVYLCASSISGGRTDTQYFGPGTRLTVL.

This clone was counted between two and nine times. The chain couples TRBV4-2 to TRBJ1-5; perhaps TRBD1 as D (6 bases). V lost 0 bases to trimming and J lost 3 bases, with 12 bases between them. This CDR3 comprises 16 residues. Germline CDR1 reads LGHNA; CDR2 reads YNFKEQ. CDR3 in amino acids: CASSQDAGANNQPQHF. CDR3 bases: TGTGCCAGCAGCCAAGACGCAGGGGCGAACAATCAGCCCCAGCATTTT.

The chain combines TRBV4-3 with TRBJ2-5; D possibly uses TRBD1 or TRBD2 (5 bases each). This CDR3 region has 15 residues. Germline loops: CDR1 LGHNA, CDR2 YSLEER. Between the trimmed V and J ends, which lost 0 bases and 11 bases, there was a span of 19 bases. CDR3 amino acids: CASSQDLGPRREQYF. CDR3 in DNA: TGCGCCAGCAGCCAAGATCTGGGACCCCGTAGGGAGCAGTACTTC.

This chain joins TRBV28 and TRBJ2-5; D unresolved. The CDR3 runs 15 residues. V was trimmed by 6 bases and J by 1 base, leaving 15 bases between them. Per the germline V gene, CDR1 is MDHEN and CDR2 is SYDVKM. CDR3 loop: CASSPTDPTQETQYF. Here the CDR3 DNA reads TGTGCCAGCAGCCCCACTGACCCTACCCAAGAGACCCAGTACTTC.

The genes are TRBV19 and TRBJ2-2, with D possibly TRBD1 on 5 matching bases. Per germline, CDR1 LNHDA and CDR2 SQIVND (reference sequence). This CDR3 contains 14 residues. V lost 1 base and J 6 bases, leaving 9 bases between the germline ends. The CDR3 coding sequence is TGTGCCAGTAGTATAGGCAGGGATCCCGGGGAGCTGTTTTTT. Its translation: CASSIGRDPGELFF. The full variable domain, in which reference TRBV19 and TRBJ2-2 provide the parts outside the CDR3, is DGGITQSPKYLFRKEGQNVTLSCEQNLNHDAMYWYRQDPGQGLRLIYYSQIVNDFQKGDIAEGYSVSREKKESFPLTVTSAQKNPTAFYLCASSIGRDPGELFFGEGSRLTVL.

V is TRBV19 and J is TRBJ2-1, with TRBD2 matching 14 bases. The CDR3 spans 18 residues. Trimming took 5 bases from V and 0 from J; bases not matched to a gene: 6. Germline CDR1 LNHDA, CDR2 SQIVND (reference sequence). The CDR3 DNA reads TGTGCCAGTAGTGGGGGACTAGCGGGAGCCGCCTCCTACAATGAGCAGTTCTTC. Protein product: CASSGGLAGAASYNEQFF.

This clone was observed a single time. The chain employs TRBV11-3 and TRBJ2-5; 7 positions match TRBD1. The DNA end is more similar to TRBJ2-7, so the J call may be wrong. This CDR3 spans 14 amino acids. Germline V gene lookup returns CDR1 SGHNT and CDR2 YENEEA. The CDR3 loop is CASNKKGQTYEQYF. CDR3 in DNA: TGTGCCAGCAACAAAAAGGGACAGACCTACGAGCAGTACTTC.

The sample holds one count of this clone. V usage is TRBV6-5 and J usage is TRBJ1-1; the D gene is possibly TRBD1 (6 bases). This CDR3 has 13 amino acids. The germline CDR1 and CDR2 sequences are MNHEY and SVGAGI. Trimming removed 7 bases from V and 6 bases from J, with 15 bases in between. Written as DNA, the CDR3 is TGTGCCAGCAACCCGACAGGAAGGCCTGAAGCTTTCTTT. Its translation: CASNPTGRPEAFF.

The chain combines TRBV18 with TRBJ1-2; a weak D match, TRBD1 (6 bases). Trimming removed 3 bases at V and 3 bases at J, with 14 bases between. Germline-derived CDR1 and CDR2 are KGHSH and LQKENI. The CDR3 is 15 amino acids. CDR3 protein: CASSPAGAGDYGYTF. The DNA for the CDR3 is TGTGCCAGCTCACCCGCAGGGGCCGGTGACTATGGCTACACCTTC.

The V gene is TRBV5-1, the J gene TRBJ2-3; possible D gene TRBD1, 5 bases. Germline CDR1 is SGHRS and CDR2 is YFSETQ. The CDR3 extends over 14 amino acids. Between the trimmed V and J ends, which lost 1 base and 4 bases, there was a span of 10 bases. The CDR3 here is CASSLTPGSDTQYF. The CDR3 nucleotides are TGCGCCAGCAGCTTGACCCCAGGGTCAGATACGCAGTATTTT.

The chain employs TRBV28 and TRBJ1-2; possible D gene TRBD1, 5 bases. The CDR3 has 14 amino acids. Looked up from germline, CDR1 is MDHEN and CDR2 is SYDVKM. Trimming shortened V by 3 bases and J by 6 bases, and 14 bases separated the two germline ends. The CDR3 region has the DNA TGTGCCAGCAGTTTCTTCCAGGGATTTGATGGCTACACCTTC. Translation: CASSFFQGFDGYTF.

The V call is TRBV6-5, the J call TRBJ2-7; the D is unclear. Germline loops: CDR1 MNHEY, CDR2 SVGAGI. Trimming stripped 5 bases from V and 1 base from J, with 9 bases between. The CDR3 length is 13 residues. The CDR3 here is CASSAGFSYEQYF. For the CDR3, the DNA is TGTGCCAGCAGTGCCGGCTTTTCCTACGAGCAGTACTTC.

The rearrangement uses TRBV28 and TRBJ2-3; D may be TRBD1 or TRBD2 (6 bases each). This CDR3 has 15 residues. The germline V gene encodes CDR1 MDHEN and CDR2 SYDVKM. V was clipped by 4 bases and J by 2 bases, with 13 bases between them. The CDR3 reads CASSSSGANTDTQYF. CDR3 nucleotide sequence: TGTGCCAGCAGTTCCTCGGGGGCGAACACAGATACGCAGTATTTT.

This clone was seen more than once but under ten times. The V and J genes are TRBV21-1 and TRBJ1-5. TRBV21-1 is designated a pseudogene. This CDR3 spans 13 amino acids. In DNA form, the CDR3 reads TGTGCCAGCAGCAGGGGGGGGCATCAGCCCCAGCATTTT. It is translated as CASSRGGHQPQHF.

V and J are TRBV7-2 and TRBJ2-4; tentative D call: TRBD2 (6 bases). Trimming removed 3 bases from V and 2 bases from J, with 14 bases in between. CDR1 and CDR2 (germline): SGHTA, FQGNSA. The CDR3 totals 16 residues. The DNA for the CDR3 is TGTGCCAGCAGCTTTGGCGGGGCCGGACCCAAAAACATTCAGTACTTC. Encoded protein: CASSFGGAGPKNIQYF.

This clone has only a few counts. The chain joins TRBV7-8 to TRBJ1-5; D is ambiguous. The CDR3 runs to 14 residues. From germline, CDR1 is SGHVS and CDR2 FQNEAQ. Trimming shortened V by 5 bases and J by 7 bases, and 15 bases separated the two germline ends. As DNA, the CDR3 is TGTGCCAGCAGCCCGACCGGTCCCGGCCAGCCCCAGCATTTT. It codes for CASSPTGPGQPQHF.

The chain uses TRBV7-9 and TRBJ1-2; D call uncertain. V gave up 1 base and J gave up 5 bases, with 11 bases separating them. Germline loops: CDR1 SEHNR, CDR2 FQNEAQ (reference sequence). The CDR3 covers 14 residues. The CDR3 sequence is CASSLVPGDYGYTF. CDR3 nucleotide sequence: TGTGCCAGCAGCTTAGTGCCCGGAGATTATGGCTACACCTTC.

The DNA of the CDR3 is TGTGCCAGCAGCCCCGGACAGAGTCGCAATCAGCCCCAGCATTTT. It translates to CASSPGQSRNQPQHF. The chain joins TRBV7-2 to TRBJ1-5; TRBD1 might be the D (6 bases). This CDR3 spans 15 amino acids. Germline V gene lookup returns CDR1 SGHTA and CDR2 FQGNSA. Trimming removed 5 bases from V and 2 bases from J, with 13 bases in between.

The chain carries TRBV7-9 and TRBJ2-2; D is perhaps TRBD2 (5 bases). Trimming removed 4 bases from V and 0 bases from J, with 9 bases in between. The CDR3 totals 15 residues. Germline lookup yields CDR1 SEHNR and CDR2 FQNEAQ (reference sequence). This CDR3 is CASSSAGANTGELFF. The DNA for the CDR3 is TGTGCCAGCAGCTCGGCCGGGGCGAACACCGGGGAGCTGTTTTTT.